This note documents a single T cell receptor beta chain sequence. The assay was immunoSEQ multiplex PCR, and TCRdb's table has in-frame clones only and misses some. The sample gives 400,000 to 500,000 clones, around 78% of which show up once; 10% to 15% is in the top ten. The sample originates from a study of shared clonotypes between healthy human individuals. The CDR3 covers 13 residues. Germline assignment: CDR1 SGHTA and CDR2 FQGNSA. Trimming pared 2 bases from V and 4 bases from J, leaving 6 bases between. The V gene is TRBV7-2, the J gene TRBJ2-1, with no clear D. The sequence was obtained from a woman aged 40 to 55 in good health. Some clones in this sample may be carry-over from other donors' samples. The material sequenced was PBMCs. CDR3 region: CASSLTFYNEQFF. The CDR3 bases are TGTGCCAGCAGCTTAACCTTTTACAATGAGCAGTTCTTC.